This T cell receptor (beta chain) was documented in a study of cytomegalovirus exposure and HLA in healthy donors. Findings and limits, study-wide: Upon later analysis, TCR association rates were observed to vary by HLA locus, being highest for DRB1 and lowest for HLA-C.

CDR1 and CDR2 (germline): SGHDN, FVKESK. The CDR3 is made up of 15 amino acids. V lost 0 bases, J lost 8 bases, and 16 bases lay in between. For this clone: Its antigen is unidentified.

PCR employed 60 Vbeta and 13 Jbeta primers. Profiled with immunoSEQ multiplex PCR; TCRdb holds only in-frame clones, not every one. The sample includes 55,000 or so clones, roughly 79% of them seen just once. This chain uses TRBV14 with TRBJ1-2; D is possibly TRBD1 (5 bases). The origin of this receptor is a man aged 45-65 years in good health and CMV-seronegative. The sample was PBMCs. The DNA of the CDR3 is TGTGCCAGCAGCCAAGATCTGGGGCCAAACAGAGGCTACACCTTC. Its translation: CASSQDLGPNRGYTF.